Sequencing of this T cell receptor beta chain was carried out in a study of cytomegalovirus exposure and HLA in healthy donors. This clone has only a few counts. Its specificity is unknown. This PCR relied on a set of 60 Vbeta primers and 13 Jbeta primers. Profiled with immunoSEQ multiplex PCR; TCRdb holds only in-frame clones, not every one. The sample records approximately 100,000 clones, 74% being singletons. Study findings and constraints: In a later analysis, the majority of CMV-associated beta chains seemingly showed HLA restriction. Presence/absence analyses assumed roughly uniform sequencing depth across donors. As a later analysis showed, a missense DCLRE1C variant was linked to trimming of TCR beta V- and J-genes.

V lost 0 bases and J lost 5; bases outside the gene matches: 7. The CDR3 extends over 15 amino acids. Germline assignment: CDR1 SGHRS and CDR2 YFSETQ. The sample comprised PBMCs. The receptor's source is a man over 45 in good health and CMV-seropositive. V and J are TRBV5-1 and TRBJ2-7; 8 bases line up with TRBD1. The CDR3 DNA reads TGCGCCAGCAGCTTGGCCAGGCAGGGGGCGGACGAGCAGTACTTC. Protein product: CASSLARQGADEQYF.